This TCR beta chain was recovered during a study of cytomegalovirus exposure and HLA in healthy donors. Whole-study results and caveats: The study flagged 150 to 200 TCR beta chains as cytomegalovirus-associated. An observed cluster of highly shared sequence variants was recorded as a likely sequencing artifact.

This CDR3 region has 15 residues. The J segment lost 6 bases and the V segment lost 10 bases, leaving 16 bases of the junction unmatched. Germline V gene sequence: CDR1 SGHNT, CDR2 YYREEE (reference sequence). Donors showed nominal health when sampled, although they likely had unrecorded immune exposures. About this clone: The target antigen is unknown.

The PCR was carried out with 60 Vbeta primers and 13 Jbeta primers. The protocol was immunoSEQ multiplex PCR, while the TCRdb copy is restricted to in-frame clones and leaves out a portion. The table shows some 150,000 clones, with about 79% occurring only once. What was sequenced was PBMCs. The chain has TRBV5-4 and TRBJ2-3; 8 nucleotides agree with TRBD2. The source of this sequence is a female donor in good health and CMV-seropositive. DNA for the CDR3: TGTGCCGGCGCTCGTACTAGCGGACCGTCTGATACGCAGTATTTT. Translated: CAGARTSGPSDTQYF.